The clone carrying this TCR beta chain was seen only a few times. Its target is not known. The data belong to a study of a mutant IDH1 vaccine in newly diagnosed glioma. Turning to the study itself: During weeks 1, 3, 5, 7, 11, 15, 19 and 23, patients received eight vaccinations. Receipt of radiotherapy, temozolomide, or both preceded the study, and most received both. The study's findings and limits: Vaccination induced immune responses in around 95% of patients.

TCRdb's copy holds only in-frame clones and misses some; the assay was immunoSEQ multiplex PCR. The table records tens of thousands of clones, 75% to 90% of them present only once. Trimming cost V 4 bases and J 7 bases, with 10 bases left between them. Germline CDR1 reads SNHLY; CDR2 reads FYNNEI. The CDR3 loop spans 12 amino acids. Time point here: week 23, last vaccination. The study gave 300 ug of mutant IDH1 20-mer peptide per vaccine dose, with topical imiquimod. Sequencing was performed on PBMCs, taken from a glioma patient whose treatment included an IDH1 peptide vaccine. This receptor was obtained from a man between 18 and 29 years old with glioma. The chain carries TRBV2 and TRBJ1-2; unclear D gene. The CDR3 loop reads CASSAWTSGYTF. The CDR3, as DNA: TGTGCCAGCAGTGCATGGACGAGTGGCTACACCTTC.